The 16 T cell receptor beta chains below were found in one sample sequenced in a study of blood T cell repertoires in COVID-19. This table comes from immunoSEQ multiplex PCR, and its TCRdb copy is limited to in-frame clones, with some not included. The sample carries 150,000 to 200,000 clones, 81% recorded once. Source material: peripheral blood. The receptor set was obtained from a human donor in a cohort sampled during active COVID-19.

The chain carries TRBV29-1 and TRBJ2-5, with TRBD1 matching over 7 bases. The CDR3 has 14 residues. CDR1 is SQVTM and CDR2 is ANQGSEA in the germline V gene. The ends lost 6 bases at V and 5 bases at J; junction bases unmatched: 12. The CDR3 DNA reads TGCAGCGTAGGCCACAGGGGAAGGGGGGAGACCCAGTACTTC. Residues: CSVGHRGRGETQYF.

V and J are TRBV18 and TRBJ2-5; no reliable D call. The CDR3 length is 15 residues. Germline CDR1 reads KGHSH; CDR2 reads LQKENI. V lost 6 bases and J 4 bases, leaving 18 bases between the germline ends. The CDR3 region has the DNA TGTGCCAGCTCTCCCTATTCTACGCGAAGAGAGACCCAGTACTTC. Protein product: CASSPYSTRRETQYF.

The rearrangement uses TRBV19 and TRBJ1-1; 8 bases fit TRBD1. The CDR3 has 14 residues. Per germline, CDR1 LNHDA and CDR2 SQIVND (reference sequence). After removal of 5 bases from V and 6 bases from J, the junction contained 8 bases not matched to a gene. As DNA, the CDR3 is TGTGCCAGTAGTGTTCAGGGGGCCCAGCCTGAAGCTTTCTTT. Encoded protein: CASSVQGAQPEAFF.

The chain employs TRBV7-8 and TRBJ2-1; weak D call: TRBD1 (5 bases). The V end lost 5 bases, the J end lost 10 bases, and 12 bases lay between the germline ends. Germline CDR1 and CDR2: SGHVS and FQNEAQ. This CDR3 has 12 residues. The CDR3 DNA sequence: TGTGCCAGCAGCCCTCTTAACAGGGAGCAGTTCTTC. Translated, it gives CASSPLNREQFF.

V usage is TRBV3-1 (or the pseudogene TRBV3-2) and J usage is TRBJ2-5, with D unresolved. The CDR3 sequence is 13 residues long. Germline assignment: CDR1 LGHDT and CDR2 YNNKEL (reference sequence). Trimming took 2 bases from V and 1 from J, leaving 5 bases between them. In nucleotides, the CDR3 is TGTGCCAGCAGCCAAATATCCCAAGAGACCCAGTACTTC. The encoded protein is CASSQISQETQYF.

This chain links TRBV24-1 with TRBJ1-1; D unresolved. The CDR3 extends over 13 amino acids. CDR1 is KGHDR and CDR2 is SFDVKD in the germline V gene. Trimming shortened V by 10 bases and J by 1 base, and 12 bases separated the two germline ends. CDR3 residues: CATSPTGNTEAFF. DNA for the CDR3: TGTGCCACTTCCCCCACTGGGAACACTGAAGCTTTCTTT.

V usage is TRBV6-1 and J usage is TRBJ1-1; D remains ambiguous. The V gene's germline CDR1 is MNHNS and CDR2 SASEGT. This CDR3 contains 13 residues. The V gene lost 0 bases and the J gene lost 5 bases, with 7 bases spanning the gap. The CDR3 bases are TGTGCCAGCAGTGAAGCGCGGGCAACTGAAGCTTTCTTT. Translating it yields CASSEARATEAFF.

This clone appeared a single time. The V gene is TRBV4-3, the J gene TRBJ1-2; no clear D. The CDR3 runs to 14 residues. V shed 0 bases and J shed 1 base, with 6 bases lying between them. The germline V gene encodes CDR1 LGHNA and CDR2 YSLEER. The CDR3 protein is CASSQERGNYGYTF. CDR3 DNA: TGCGCCAGCAGCCAAGAGCGGGGTAACTATGGCTACACCTTC.

The chain uses TRBV19 and TRBJ1-1; the match to TRBD1 covers 7 bases. Trimming at V came to 5 bases and at J to 5 bases, leaving 11 bases not matched to a gene. Germline lookup yields CDR1 LNHDA and CDR2 SQIVND (reference sequence). This CDR3 spans 15 amino acids. In nucleotides, the CDR3 is TGTGCCAGTAGTCCCCACAGGGGCGGCGTAACTGAAGCTTTCTTT. Protein product: CASSPHRGGVTEAFF.

This rearrangement joins TRBV24-1 to TRBJ2-5; TRBD1 matches 9 bases. The CDR3 sequence is 17 residues long. V was pared by 0 bases and J by 5 bases, with 9 bases of the junction left unmatched. CDR1 is KGHDR and CDR2 is SFDVKD in the germline V gene. The CDR3 DNA follows: TGTGCCACCAGTGATTTGGGGGGACAGGGAGTGGCGGAGACCCAGTACTTC. It yields the protein CATSDLGGQGVAETQYF.

The J gene is TRBJ2-5, the V gene TRBV6-1, with TRBD2 matching over 9 bases. The germline V gene encodes CDR1 MNHNS and CDR2 SASEGT. The CDR3 length is 15 residues. The J segment lost 5 bases and the V segment lost 5 bases, leaving 9 bases of the junction unmatched. The DNA for the CDR3 is TGTGCCAGCAGTCTCGCGGGAGGGCCCACGGAGACCCAGTACTTC. Translating gives CASSLAGGPTETQYF.

The chain joins TRBV5-1 to TRBJ2-1, with 9 bases that match TRBD1. The ends lost 1 base at V and 7 bases at J; junction bases unmatched: 6. The CDR3 spans 15 residues. The germline gives CDR1 SGHRS, CDR2 YFSETQ. The CDR3 loop reads CASSLLTGGGNEQFF. DNA for the CDR3: TGCGCCAGCAGCTTGCTGACAGGGGGAGGGAATGAGCAGTTCTTC.

The V and J genes are TRBV6-5 and TRBJ1-1; TRBD1 matches 7 bases. Trimming at V came to 4 bases and at J to 1 base, leaving 3 bases not matched to a gene. This CDR3 is built from 14 residues. CDR1 is MNHEY and CDR2 is SVGAGI in the germline V gene. The CDR3 DNA is TGTGCCAGCAGTTTAGACAGGGCGAACACTGAAGCTTTCTTT. It is translated as CASSLDRANTEAFF.

The chain carries TRBV4-1 and TRBJ1-1; D is perhaps TRBD1 (5 bases). The CDR3 totals 14 residues. The V and J ends lost 0 bases and 3 bases respectively, with 8 bases between them. Looked up from germline, CDR1 is MGHRA and CDR2 is YSYEKL. In DNA, the CDR3 is TGCGCCAGCAGCCAAGAGTCAGGGTACACTGAAGCTTTCTTT. Protein product: CASSQESGYTEAFF.

V usage is TRBV3-1 (or the pseudogene TRBV3-2) and J usage is TRBJ1-3; 7 nucleotides match TRBD1. The CDR3 is 15 residues long. The junction had 5 bases not matched to a gene; V was cut back by 4 bases and J by 2 bases. Germline loops: CDR1 LGHDT, CDR2 YNNKEL (reference sequence). The CDR3 DNA is TGTGCCAGCAGCCTTCGTGACAGGGCTGGAAACACCATATATTTT. Translation: CASSLRDRAGNTIYF.

This chain links TRBV7-2 with TRBJ2-3; D possibly corresponds to TRBD1 (5 bases). V lost 4 bases and J lost 4, with 9 bases in between. Germline CDR1 SGHTA, CDR2 FQGNSA. The CDR3 is 13 residues long. Written as DNA, the CDR3 is TGTGCCAGCAGCTCACAGGAGCCAGATACGCAGTATTTT. It specifies CASSSQEPDTQYF.